Included here is one TCR beta chain sequence, with context. The antigen is unknown. Time point here: blood at routine non-recurrence follow-up after resection. No cells were sorted before sequencing. The whole RNA sequenced was extracted from tumor, nontumor lung or frozen PBMC. This entry comes from a study of spatial heterogeneity in lung cancer. In TCRdb, the 5' RACE reads were re-called with MiXCR into one record per CDR3 protein. The sample consists of approximately 56,000 distinct CDR3 sequences, roughly 7% of them appearing once. There are 14 residues in the CDR3. Trimming pared 2 bases from V and 7 bases from J, leaving 12 bases between. Overall study results and limits: Whereas they appeared in blood less at follow-up, ubiquitous expanded tumor TCRs appeared there more at resection.

The TCR comes from a female donor with early-stage non-small cell lung cancer. The starting material was PBMCs, obtained at follow-up. The chain carries TRBV12-3 or TRBV12-4 and TRBJ2-1; D is ambiguous. CDR3 amino acids: CASSLQTSENEQFF. The CDR3 DNA reads TGTGCCAGCAGTTTACAGACCAGTGAAAATGAGCAGTTCTTC.